This TCR beta chain emerged from a study of T cell repertoires in cytomegalovirus infection. Study-level background: Public TCR beta signatures marked donors with CMV infection and the matching HLA. General study findings and limits: The cumulative frequency of public TCR beta families distinguished individuals who carried CMV together with the relevant HLA. There were HLA-C-restricted CMV-specific TCR beta clonotypes dominating the ex vivo response.

Trimming shortened V by 6 bases and J by 9 bases, and 18 bases separated the two germline ends. The CDR3 extends over 14 amino acids. Germline values: CDR1 KGHSH, CDR2 LQKENI. As for this clonotype: No antigen is known for it.

Via MiXCR, TCRdb re-called the reads, giving one row per CDR3 protein. The repertoire holds around 740,000 distinct CDR3 sequences, with approximately 34% as singletons. This sequence joins TRBV18 and TRBJ2-1, with D perhaps TRBD1 (7 bases). The receptor was isolated from a human donor in good health (CMV status not recorded). Some clones in this sample may be carry-over from other donors' samples. Sample: PBMCs. CDR3 sequence (DNA): TGTGCCAGCTCCCCAGACAGGGAGGTCGGTGAGCAGTTCTTC. Translating it yields CASSPDREVGEQFF. The full variable domain, rest sourced from reference TRBV18 and TRBJ2-1, is NAGVMQNPRHLVRRRGQEARLRCSPMKGHSHVYWYRQLPEEGLKFMVYLQKENIIDESGMPKERFSAEFPKEGPSILRIQQVVRGDSAAYFCASSPDREVGEQFFGPGTRLTVL.